Listed below are T cell receptor beta chains from one sample, sequenced in a study of graft-versus-host responses after intestinal transplantation. Produced via immunoSEQ multiplex PCR; TCRdb's table is partial and in-frame only. The data show tens of thousands of clones, approximately 90% seen once. The material was ileum tissue, obtained around seven months after intestinal transplant. The receptors here all came from a human patient who received an intestinal transplant, so some T cells may come from the graft donor. The CDR3 runs from the conserved cysteine through the conserved F or W. The order of the fields is J gene, D gene, V gene, clone size, CDR3 DNA, CDR3 protein. The D gene is left open where the match is weak. Clone size is not always given. Where it is, it says once, few, many or a class for expanded clones.

J gene: TRBJ2-5
D gene: TRBD1
V gene: TRBV5-4
clone size: -
CDR3 DNA: TGTGCCAGCAGCTCAACAGGGGGGGAGACCCAGTACTTC
CDR3 protein: CASSSTGGETQYF

J gene: TRBJ1-5
D gene: -
V gene: TRBV28
clone size: -
CDR3 DNA: TGTGCCAGCAGCCCCCACGCAGGGAATCAGCCCCAGCATTTT
CDR3 protein: CASSPHAGNQPQHF

J gene: TRBJ2-4
D gene: TRBD2
V gene: TRBV2
clone size: few
CDR3 DNA: TGTGCCAGCGGGGCGGGGGAAAACATTCAGTACTTC
CDR3 protein: CASGAGENIQYF

J gene: TRBJ1-4
D gene: -
V gene: TRBV7-9
clone size: -
CDR3 DNA: TGTGCCAGCAGTCAAGACACTCGCAATGAAAAACTGTTTTTT
CDR3 protein: CASSQDTRNEKLFF

J gene: TRBJ2-3
D gene: -
V gene: TRBV19
clone size: -
CDR3 DNA: TGTGCCAGTAGAACTACTAGCACAGATACGCAGTATTTT
CDR3 protein: CASRTTSTDTQYF

J gene: TRBJ2-7
D gene: TRBD1
V gene: TRBV2
clone size: -
CDR3 DNA: TGTGCCAGCAGGGGGACAGCTTACTACGAGCAGTACTTC
CDR3 protein: CASRGTAYYEQYF

J gene: TRBJ2-1
D gene: -
V gene: TRBV30
clone size: -
CDR3 DNA: TGTGCCTGGACGGGCTATTACAATGAGCAGTTCTTC
CDR3 protein: CAWTGYYNEQFF

J gene: TRBJ2-2
D gene: TRBD2
V gene: TRBV28
clone size: -
CDR3 DNA: TGTGCCAGCAGCCGACTAGCGGCTAACACCGGGGAGCTGTTTTTT
CDR3 protein: CASSRLAANTGELFF

J gene: TRBJ2-4
D gene: -
V gene: TRBV2
clone size: -
CDR3 DNA: TGTGCCAGCAGTGAAGCCCGCGGACTAGCCAAAAACATTCAGTACTTC
CDR3 protein: CASSEARGLAKNIQYF

J gene: TRBJ2-2
D gene: -
V gene: TRBV28
clone size: -
CDR3 DNA: TGTGCCAGCAGTTTAAGCTACACCGGGGAGCTGTTTTTT
CDR3 protein: CASSLSYTGELFF

J gene: TRBJ1-2
D gene: TRBD1
V gene: TRBV5-1
clone size: -
CDR3 DNA: TGCGCCAGCAGCTTGGATCAGGGGGACTATGGCTACACCTTC
CDR3 protein: CASSLDQGDYGYTF

J gene: TRBJ1-2
D gene: -
V gene: TRBV9
clone size: -
CDR3 DNA: TGTGCCAGCAGCGTAGGACCGGCAGGCGGGAGCTATGGCTACACCTTC
CDR3 protein: CASSVGPAGGSYGYTF

J gene: TRBJ2-5
D gene: TRBD2
V gene: TRBV11-3
clone size: -
CDR3 DNA: TGTGCCAGCAGCTCCAAGCTAGCGGGAGAGACCCAGTACTTC
CDR3 protein: CASSSKLAGETQYF

J gene: TRBJ2-4
D gene: TRBD1
V gene: TRBV2
clone size: -
CDR3 DNA: TGTGCCAGCAGAGCCCGCGACAGGGTAGGCAAAAACATTCAGTACTTC
CDR3 protein: CASRARDRVGKNIQYF

J gene: TRBJ2-2
D gene: TRBD2
V gene: TRBV28
clone size: -
CDR3 DNA: TGTGCCAGCAGTTTGCCCAGCGGGAGGTACACCGGGGAGCTGTTTTTT
CDR3 protein: CASSLPSGRYTGELFF

J gene: TRBJ2-1
D gene: -
V gene: TRBV12-5
clone size: -
CDR3 DNA: TGTGCTAGTGCATACTCGAATCGGGGTGAGGAGCAGTTCTTC
CDR3 protein: CASAYSNRGEEQFF

J gene: TRBJ2-1
D gene: -
V gene: TRBV5-1
clone size: -
CDR3 DNA: TGCGCCAGCAGCTTGATGGCGATGGAAGATTACAATGAGCAGTTCTTC
CDR3 protein: CASSLMAMEDYNEQFF

J gene: TRBJ1-2
D gene: -
V gene: TRBV29-1
clone size: -
CDR3 DNA: TGCAGCGTTGGTCACCTGTTTGCTAACTATGGCTACACCTTC
CDR3 protein: CSVGHLFANYGYTF

J gene: TRBJ1-4
D gene: -
V gene: TRBV4-1
clone size: -
CDR3 DNA: TGCGCCAGCAGCCAAGAGTGGGGGGTATCTAATGAAAAACTGTTTTTT
CDR3 protein: CASSQEWGVSNEKLFF

J gene: TRBJ1-1
D gene: -
V gene: TRBV7-2
clone size: -
CDR3 DNA: TGTGCCAGCAGCTTCTATGAACGGACTGAAGCTTTCTTT
CDR3 protein: CASSFYERTEAFF

J gene: TRBJ2-1
D gene: -
V gene: TRBV28
clone size: -
CDR3 DNA: TGTGCCAGCAGCTCCCCGACCCGCACCCCTTTAAGGAATGAGCAGTTCTTC
CDR3 protein: CASSSPTRTPLRNEQFF

J gene: TRBJ1-5
D gene: -
V gene: TRBV2
clone size: -
CDR3 DNA: TGTGCCAGCAGAGACAGACTTAATCAGCCCCAGCATTTT
CDR3 protein: CASRDRLNQPQHF

J gene: TRBJ2-5
D gene: -
V gene: TRBV7-2
clone size: -
CDR3 DNA: TGTGCCAGCAGCCATCTCTGGGGAGAGACCCAGTACTTC
CDR3 protein: CASSHLWGETQYF

J gene: TRBJ2-5
D gene: TRBD2
V gene: TRBV7-3
clone size: -
CDR3 DNA: TGTGCCAGCAGCCCCGGACTAGCGGGAGGGGAGACCCAGTACTTC
CDR3 protein: CASSPGLAGGETQYF

J gene: TRBJ2-1
D gene: -
V gene: TRBV7-2
clone size: few
CDR3 DNA: TGTGCCAGCAGCTTAGCAGGTAGGACTTACAATGAGCAGTTCTTC
CDR3 protein: CASSLAGRTYNEQFF

J gene: TRBJ2-7
D gene: TRBD1
V gene: TRBV19
clone size: -
CDR3 DNA: TGTGCCAGTAGTATGGAGGCAGGGGGTTCTTACGAGCAGTACTTC
CDR3 protein: CASSMEAGGSYEQYF

J gene: TRBJ1-1
D gene: -
V gene: TRBV7-9
clone size: -
CDR3 DNA: TGTGCCAGCAGCTTAGGAAGAGCCATGAACACTGAAGCTTTCTTT
CDR3 protein: CASSLGRAMNTEAFF

J gene: TRBJ2-5
D gene: -
V gene: TRBV13
clone size: once
CDR3 DNA: TGTGCCAGCAGCACCCGCGGCGCTAGCAAACAAGAGACCCAGTACTTC
CDR3 protein: CASSTRGASKQETQYF

J gene: TRBJ2-2
D gene: TRBD2
V gene: TRBV9
clone size: -
CDR3 DNA: TGTGCCAGCAGCGTGGCCGGGACTAGCCGAACCGGGGAGCTGTTTTTT
CDR3 protein: CASSVAGTSRTGELFF

J gene: TRBJ1-2
D gene: -
V gene: TRBV7-9
clone size: -
CDR3 DNA: TGTGCCAGCAGGGACGGCAGGACAAACTATGGCTACACCTTC
CDR3 protein: CASRDGRTNYGYTF

J gene: TRBJ1-5
D gene: -
V gene: TRBV2
clone size: -
CDR3 DNA: TGTGCCAGCAGCGGGCCCGCCCCTCAGCCCCAGCATTTT
CDR3 protein: CASSGPAPQPQHF

J gene: TRBJ2-3
D gene: -
V gene: TRBV1
clone size: -
CDR3 DNA: TGCACCAGCAGCCAAGGTAGGCGGGAGATGGTAGATACGCAGTATTTT
CDR3 protein: CTSSQGRREMVDTQYF

J gene: TRBJ2-3
D gene: TRBD2
V gene: TRBV7-9
clone size: -
CDR3 DNA: TGTGCCAGCAGCTTCTCTAGCGGTAGCACAGATACGCAGTATTTT
CDR3 protein: CASSFSSGSTDTQYF

J gene: TRBJ2-1
D gene: -
V gene: TRBV2
clone size: -
CDR3 DNA: TGTGCCAGCGTTCCGGTTCCCCCGAACAATGAGCAGTTCTTC
CDR3 protein: CASVPVPPNNEQFF

J gene: TRBJ1-5
D gene: TRBD1
V gene: TRBV15
clone size: -
CDR3 DNA: TGTGCCACCAGCAGGGGACAGGGCGAGAATCAGCCCCAGCATTTT
CDR3 protein: CATSRGQGENQPQHF

J gene: TRBJ1-1
D gene: -
V gene: TRBV6-1
clone size: -
CDR3 DNA: TGTGCCAGCAGTGAAGCGGGGGGCACTGAAGCTTTCTTT
CDR3 protein: CASSEAGGTEAFF

J gene: TRBJ1-5
D gene: -
V gene: TRBV10-3
clone size: -
CDR3 DNA: TGTGCCATCAGTGAGGTGGCGGGGAGCAATCAGCCCCAGCATTTT
CDR3 protein: CAISEVAGSNQPQHF

J gene: TRBJ2-7
D gene: TRBD1
V gene: TRBV11-2
clone size: -
CDR3 DNA: TGTGCCAGCAGCTTATGGTCAGGGGGCAAGGTCCCCGAGCAGTACTTC
CDR3 protein: CASSLWSGGKVPEQYF

J gene: TRBJ1-1
D gene: TRBD1
V gene: TRBV6-6
clone size: -
CDR3 DNA: TGTGCCAGCAGTTACCAACAGGGGGCCAACACTGAAGCTTTCTTT
CDR3 protein: CASSYQQGANTEAFF

J gene: TRBJ2-7
D gene: -
V gene: TRBV7-8
clone size: -
CDR3 DNA: TGTGCCAGCAGCCCCACCCCGGGACTGGCCGCCTACGAGCAGTACTTC
CDR3 protein: CASSPTPGLAAYEQYF

J gene: TRBJ2-1
D gene: -
V gene: TRBV13
clone size: -
CDR3 DNA: TGTGCCAGCAGCTTAGTCGGTAGCGGCCATCGTGATGAGCAGTTCTTC
CDR3 protein: CASSLVGSGHRDEQFF

J gene: TRBJ2-6
D gene: TRBD1
V gene: TRBV4-1
clone size: -
CDR3 DNA: TGCGCCAGCAGCCCTCGGGACAGTTTCCTCTCTGGGGCCAACGTCCTGACTTTC
CDR3 protein: CASSPRDSFLSGANVLTF

J gene: TRBJ2-5
D gene: TRBD2
V gene: TRBV28
clone size: few
CDR3 DNA: TGTGCCAGCTGGGGGGGACCCGGGGAGCAGTACTTC
CDR3 protein: CASWGGPGEQYF

J gene: TRBJ2-7
D gene: TRBD2
V gene: TRBV27
clone size: -
CDR3 DNA: TGTGCCAGCAGTTACGGGAGGGAGTCATCCTACGAGCAGTACTTC
CDR3 protein: CASSYGRESSYEQYF

J gene: TRBJ2-2
D gene: TRBD1
V gene: TRBV18
clone size: -
CDR3 DNA: TGTGCCAGCTCGGACGACAGGGGGCGCTTGGCCGGGGAGCTGTTTTTT
CDR3 protein: CASSDDRGRLAGELFF

J gene: TRBJ2-1
D gene: -
V gene: TRBV27
clone size: once
CDR3 DNA: TGTGCCAGCAGTTACGGTCAGGGCTACAATGAGCAGTTCTTC
CDR3 protein: CASSYGQGYNEQFF